The 24 T cell receptor beta chains in this list originate from one sample, sequenced in a study of Graves' ophthalmopathy and Graves' hyperthyroidism. Amplified material comprised TCR beta CDR3 regions derived from RNA transcripts. HTBI-primed first-round RT-PCR preceded second-round multiplex PCR. TCRdb fed the multiplex PCR reads into MiXCR, producing one record per CDR3 protein. The top ten clones hold around 3.3% of a sample with hundreds of thousands of distinct CDR3 sequences, about two fifths of them seen once. Sequencing used peripheral blood. The origin of the receptors is an adult man with Graves' ophthalmopathy.

This clonotype has only a few counts. CDR3 residues: CASSPTGGRQEKLFF. The CDR3 DNA follows: TGTGCCAGCAGCCCGACAGGGGGCCGGCAAGAAAAACTGTTTTTT. The chain links TRBV7-3 to TRBJ1-4, with TRBD1 identical over 10 bases. CDR1 and CDR2 from the germline V gene are SGHTA and FQGTGA. The CDR3 loop spans 15 amino acids. The V gene end was trimmed by 5 bases and the J gene end by 8 bases; junction bases not matched to a gene: 8.

This clonotype was counted ten times or more. The genes are TRBV7-2 and TRBJ1-1, with D perhaps matching TRBD1 (6 bases). The CDR3 is made up of 14 amino acids. The V end lost 1 base, the J end lost 4 bases, and 10 bases lay between the germline ends. Germline V gives CDR1 SGHTA, CDR2 FQGNSA. The CDR3 reads CASSLGTVGTEAFF. Here the CDR3 DNA reads TGTGCCAGCAGCTTAGGGACAGTGGGCACTGAAGCTTTCTTT.

Many counts were recorded for this clonotype. Here the CDR3 reads CSARRGQPQHF. In DNA form, the CDR3 reads TGCAGTGCTAGAAGGGGACAGCCCCAGCATTTT. V is TRBV20-1 and J is TRBJ1-5; D might be TRBD1 (5 bases). CDR1 and CDR2 (germline): DFQATT, SNEGSKA (reference sequence). V gave up 2 bases and J gave up 7 bases, with 6 bases separating them. The CDR3 runs to 11 residues.

In regard to this clonotype: This CDR3 fails to terminate in the conserved phenylalanine or tryptophan, so it likely reflects a read error. The rearrangement links TRBV5-1 to TRBJ2-7; a possible D gene is TRBD1 (5 bases). Trimming cost V 2 bases and J 3 bases, with 6 bases left between them. CDR3 length: 12 amino acids. CDR1 is SGHRS and CDR2 is YFSETQ in the germline V gene. DNA of the CDR3: TGCGCCAGCAGCTTTCAGGGCTACGAGCAGTACCTC. Its protein is CASSFQGYEQYL.

This clonotype was observed many times. This chain's CDR3 is CASSDLAEFQETQYF. The CDR3 DNA follows: TGCGCCAGCAGCGATCTAGCGGAGTTCCAAGAGACCCAGTACTTC. This chain joins TRBV5-1 and TRBJ2-5; 7 nucleotides agree with TRBD2. V gave up 4 bases and J gave up 1 base; unmatched junction bases: 7. This CDR3 has 15 residues. Germline-derived CDR1 and CDR2 are SGHRS and YFSETQ. The full variable domain, rest sourced from reference TRBV5-1 and TRBJ2-5, is KAGVTQTPRYLIKTRGQQVTLSCSPISGHRSVSWYQQTPGQGLQFLFEYFSETQRNKGNFPGRFSGRQFSNSRSEMNVSTLELGDSALYLCASSDLAEFQETQYFGPGTRLLVL.

CDR3 loop: CASSLGRQGALYSGELFF. CDR3 in DNA: TGCGCCAGCAGCTTGGGTCGACAGGGGGCCCTTTACTCCGGGGAGCTGTTTTTT. The chain joins TRBV5-1 to TRBJ2-2, with TRBD1 matching over 10 bases. Germline CDR1 SGHRS, CDR2 YFSETQ. The CDR3 is 18 residues long. Trimming cost V 0 bases and J 6 bases; bases outside gene matches: 11.

In its sample, this clonotype was seen once. A read error may be the cause here, since a much bigger clone is one base away. This chain links TRBV29-1 with TRBJ1-3; D gene unclear. V gave up 2 bases and J gave up 8 bases, with 13 bases separating them. Per germline, CDR1 SQVTM and CDR2 ANQGSEA. CDR3 length: 13 residues. The CDR3 sequence is CSVEKVSGDTIYF. The CDR3 DNA reads as TGCAGCGTTGAAAAGGTCTCGGGAGACACCATATATTTT. The complete variable domain, with remaining parts taken from reference TRBV29-1 and TRBJ1-3, reads SAVISQKPSRDICQRGTSLTIQCQVDSQVTMMFWYRQQPGQSLTLIATANQGSEATYESGFVIDKFPISRPNLTFSTLTVSNMSPEDSSIYLCSVEKVSGDTIYFGEGSWLTVV.

This clonotype was counted at least ten times. The J gene is TRBJ1-2, the V gene TRBV19, with TRBD1 identical over 7 bases. The ends lost 6 bases at V and 1 base at J; junction bases unmatched: 11. CDR3 length: 16 residues. Per germline, CDR1 LNHDA and CDR2 SQIVND (reference sequence). The CDR3 region has the DNA TGTGCCAGTAGCCCGACGACAGGGCGACTTAACTATGGCTACACCTTC. It translates to CASSPTTGRLNYGYTF.

In its sample, this clonotype was seen a few times. For the CDR3, the DNA is TGTGCCACCCGGGCCTTTAAGTCCTCGAACACTGAAGCTTTCTTT. It is translated as CATRAFKSSNTEAFF. The chain combines TRBV6-5 with TRBJ1-1; D uncertain. CDR3 length equals 15 residues. V lost 10 bases and J lost 1, with 19 bases in between. Germline assignment: CDR1 MNHEY and CDR2 SVGAGI.

This clonotype was observed at least ten times. This chain uses TRBV5-1 with TRBJ1-2; 9 nucleotides match TRBD1. The CDR3 loop spans 14 amino acids. J gave up 4 bases and V 4 bases, and 5 bases lay outside the gene matches. Germline assignment: CDR1 SGHRS and CDR2 YFSETQ. CDR3 bases: TGCGCCAGCAGCCCGTGGGACAGGGTCTATGGCTACACCTTC. It is translated as CASSPWDRVYGYTF.

The chain has TRBV12-5 and TRBJ1-4; no clear D gene. This CDR3 has 14 residues. The germline V and J ends were trimmed by 4 bases and 4 bases, with 10 bases remaining between them. The germline V gene has CDR1 LGHNT and CDR2 FRNRAP. The CDR3 is CASGSPGINEKLFF. CDR3 DNA: TGTGCTAGTGGTTCTCCCGGGATTAATGAAAAACTGTTTTTT.

This clonotype was observed many times. The gene calls are TRBV7-9 and TRBJ1-4; D not resolved. The V end lost 1 base, the J end lost 6 bases, and 12 bases lay between the germline ends. This CDR3 spans 15 amino acids. Germline loops: CDR1 SEHNR, CDR2 FQNEAQ (reference sequence). Here the CDR3 DNA reads TGTGCCAGCAGCTTAGTCCAAGCGGGCCATGAAAAACTGTTTTTT. Its protein is CASSLVQAGHEKLFF.

This clonotype was found many times. The germline gene is not matched at one end of the junction; a read error may be the cause. The V gene is TRBV7-7, the J gene TRBJ2-7; 9 bases are shared with TRBD1. Germline CDR1 is SSHAT and CDR2 is FNYEAQ (reference sequence). The CDR3 is made up of 13 amino acids. The CDR3 region is CASNGTGSYEQYF. The CDR3 DNA reads TGTGCTAGCAATGGGACAGGGTCCTACGAGCAGTACTTC.

This clonotype was detected many times. The genes are TRBV7-8 and TRBJ1-2; 8 bases line up with TRBD1. The germline gives CDR1 SGHVS, CDR2 FQNEAQ. The J segment lost 8 bases and the V segment lost 1 base, leaving 6 bases of the junction unmatched. This CDR3 comprises 14 residues. CDR3 region: CASSLVSGDRGYTF. CDR3 coding DNA: TGTGCCAGCAGCTTAGTATCCGGGGACAGGGGCTACACCTTC.

V gene TRBV20-1 combines with J gene TRBJ2-2; a possible D gene is TRBD2 (5 bases). Per the germline V gene, CDR1 is DFQATT and CDR2 is SNEGSKA (reference sequence). V lost 2 bases and J lost 2, with 15 bases in between. The CDR3 length is 16 residues. DNA for the CDR3: TGCAGTGCTAGACAACCCGGACGGGGAAACACCGGGGAGCTGTTTTTT. This encodes CSARQPGRGNTGELFF.

This clonotype showed up many times. The chain employs TRBV6-6 and TRBJ1-5, with 10 nucleotides matching TRBD1. The junction had 6 bases not matched to a gene; V was cut back by 5 bases and J by 5 bases. The V gene's germline CDR1 is MNHNY and CDR2 SVGAGI (reference sequence). The CDR3 is made up of 15 amino acids. CDR3 in amino acids: CASSPGQGVDQPQHF. CDR3 coding DNA: TGTGCCAGCAGTCCAGGACAGGGGGTAGATCAGCCCCAGCATTTT.

This clonotype was found many times. The chain has TRBV29-1 and TRBJ1-2; D may be TRBD1 (5 bases). V shed 6 bases and J shed 8 bases, with 13 bases lying between them. The CDR3 contains 11 residues. In germline, CDR1 is SQVTM, CDR2 ANQGSEA. The DNA of the CDR3 is TGCAGCGTGGGGACGCCATGGGGCTACACCTTC. This gives the protein CSVGTPWGYTF. Complete variable domain (other parts from reference TRBV29-1 and TRBJ1-2): SAVISQKPSRDICQRGTSLTIQCQVDSQVTMMFWYRQQPGQSLTLIATANQGSEATYESGFVIDKFPISRPNLTFSTLTVSNMSPEDSSIYLCSVGTPWGYTFGSGTRLTVV.

This clonotype was seen many times. The CDR3 region has the DNA TGTGCCAGTAGTCGGGGAAGCAACACTGAAGCTTTCTTT. Translating gives CASSRGSNTEAFF. This chain links TRBV19 with TRBJ1-1; D unresolved. Deletions cut 5 bases from V and 2 bases from J, with 9 bases between. This CDR3 spans 13 amino acids. The germline gives CDR1 LNHDA, CDR2 SQIVND (reference sequence).

This clonotype was seen repeatedly, ten times or more. The genes are TRBV5-1 and TRBJ2-7, with D uncertain. The length of the CDR3 is 13 residues. CDR1 is SGHRS and CDR2 is YFSETQ in the germline V gene. Trimming stripped 2 bases from V and 3 bases from J, with 9 bases between. CDR3 coding DNA: TGCGCCAGCAGCTTCGATACCTACTACGAGCAGTACTTC. It encodes CASSFDTYYEQYF.

With regard to this clonotype: A much larger clone sits a single nucleotide away, making a read error possible. The CDR3 is CASSDYGTSVPGELFF. The CDR3 DNA follows: TGTGCCAGCAGTGACTATGGGACTAGCGTCCCCGGGGAGCTGTTTTTT. The chain employs TRBV12-3 or TRBV12-4 and TRBJ2-2; 10 bases are shared with TRBD2. J was trimmed by 6 bases and V by 5 bases; bases with no gene match: 9. The CDR3 runs 16 residues.

Many counts were recorded for this clonotype. This chain links TRBV2 with TRBJ1-3, with 9 bases identical to TRBD1. Trimming cost V 3 bases and J 2 bases; bases outside gene matches: 8. This CDR3 is built from 17 residues. Germline V gives CDR1 SNHLY, CDR2 FYNNEI. This chain's CDR3 is CASSDVPGQGAGNTIYF. The CDR3 DNA sequence: TGTGCCAGCAGTGATGTTCCGGGACAGGGAGCTGGAAACACCATATATTTT.

This clonotype was seen many times. The junction departs from the called germline gene at one end, perhaps through a read error. The chain carries TRBV7-7 and TRBJ2-2; D is possibly TRBD1 or TRBD2 (7 bases each). Germline V lookup: CDR1 SSHAT, CDR2 FNYEAQ (reference sequence). The CDR3 has 15 residues. The CDR3 spells CASSPDREGTGELFF. The CDR3 DNA reads as TGTGCTAGCAGCCCCGACAGGGAGGGCACCGGGGAGCTGTTTTTT.

This clonotype came up a few times. The rearrangement joins TRBV12-3 or TRBV12-4 to TRBJ2-2; D might be TRBD1 or TRBD2, each matching 5 bases. Trimming removed 6 bases at V and 0 bases at J, with 11 bases between. The CDR3 loop spans 15 amino acids. The CDR3 DNA is TGTGCCAGCAGCCCGAGGGGACCGAACACCGGGGAGCTGTTTTTT. This sequence encodes CASSPRGPNTGELFF.

The rearrangement uses TRBV5-1 and TRBJ2-2; 11 nucleotides agree with TRBD2. CDR1 is SGHRS, CDR2 YFSETQ, per germline. The CDR3 extends over 16 amino acids. V lost 4 bases to trimming and J lost 6 bases; unmatched junction nucleotides: 8. The CDR3 loop is CASSNVAGGLAGELFF. DNA for the CDR3: TGCGCCAGCAGCAACGTAGCGGGAGGGCTGGCCGGGGAGCTGTTTTTT.